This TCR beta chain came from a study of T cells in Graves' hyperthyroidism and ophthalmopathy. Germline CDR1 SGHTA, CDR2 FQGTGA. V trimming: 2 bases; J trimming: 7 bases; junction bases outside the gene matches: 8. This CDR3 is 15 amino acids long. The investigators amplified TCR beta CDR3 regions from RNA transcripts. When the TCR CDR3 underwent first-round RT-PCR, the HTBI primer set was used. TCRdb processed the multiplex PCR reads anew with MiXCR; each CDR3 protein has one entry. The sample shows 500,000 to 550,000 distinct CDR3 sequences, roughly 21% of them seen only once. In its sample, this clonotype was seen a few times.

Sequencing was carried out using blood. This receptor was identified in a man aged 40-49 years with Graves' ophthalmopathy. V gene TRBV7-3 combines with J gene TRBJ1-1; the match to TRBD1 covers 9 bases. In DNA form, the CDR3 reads TGTGCCAGCAGCTTAGGTCACAGGGGGCAGGATGAAGCTTTCTTT. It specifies CASSLGHRGQDEAFF.